This is a list of T cell receptor beta chains from one sample in a study of metastatic and nonmetastatic thyroid tumors. TCRdb reanalyzed the PCR reads via MiXCR. The sample includes 35,000 to 40,000 clones, roughly 28% of them seen just once. Sequences were obtained from blood. The receptors shown here come from a male donor with papillary thyroid cancer or a benign thyroid nodule (not recorded which). Some clones in this sample may be carry-over from other donors' samples. Each CDR3 is given with its conserved first and last residue. The D gene is left open where the match is weak. Where a row states a size, it is once, few, many or the class of an expanded clone; other rows omit it.

>TRBJ2-1|-|-|TRBV7-9
CASSRQWYEQFF
TGTGCCAGCAGTAGGCAGTGGTATGAGCAGTTCTTC
>TRBJ1-5|-|-|TRBV2
CASEGDFNQPQHF
TGTGCCAGCGAAGGGGACTTCAATCAGCCCCAGCATTTT
>TRBJ1-5|-|-|TRBV20-1
CSASGRDWRRQPQHF
TGCAGTGCTAGTGGGCGAGACTGGCGGAGGCAGCCCCAGCATTTT
>TRBJ2-7|TRBD1|-|TRBV20-1
CSAPTRQGRYEQYF
TGCAGTGCCCCTACCCGACAGGGGCGCTACGAGCAGTACTTC
>TRBJ2-4|TRBD2|many|TRBV2
CASRSGTSGIAKNIQYF
TGTGCCAGCAGGTCCGGGACTAGCGGGATAGCCAAAAACATTCAGTACTTC
>TRBJ2-4|-|-|TRBV6-4
CASSERAKNIQYF
TGTGCCAGCAGTGAGCGGGCCAAAAACATTCAGTACTTC
>TRBJ2-7|-|few|TRBV19
CASSFQYEQYF
TGTGCCAGTAGTTTCCAATACGAGCAGTACTTC
>TRBJ1-4|-|few|TRBV6-2/TRBV6-3
CASRGSGLPEKLFF
TGTGCCAGCAGGGGATCGGGGCTTCCTGAAAAACTGTTTTTT
>TRBJ2-3|-|medium-sized|TRBV11-3
CASSLGSDTQYF
TGTGCCAGCAGCTTAGGGTCTGATACGCAGTATTTT
>TRBJ2-1|-|many|TRBV15
CATSRDRGGGGNEQFF
TGTGCCACCAGCAGAGATAGAGGTGGGGGAGGCAATGAGCAGTTCTTC
>TRBJ2-6|-|many|TRBV6-2/TRBV6-3
CASTPSSSGANVLTF
TGTGCCAGCACCCCCAGTAGCTCTGGGGCCAACGTCCTGACTTTC
>TRBJ2-7|-|-|TRBV12-3/TRBV12-4
CASSLSSQDYYEQYF
TGTGCCAGCAGTCTTTCGAGCCAAGACTACTACGAGCAGTACTTC
>TRBJ2-7|-|-|TRBV7-9
CASGYRGSGEQYF
TGTGCCAGCGGGTATCGGGGGTCTGGCGAGCAGTACTTC
>TRBJ2-7|TRBD1|few|TRBV10-2
CASSETGGWDEQYF
TGCGCCAGCAGTGAGACAGGGGGCTGGGACGAGCAGTACTTC
>TRBJ1-2|TRBD1|many|TRBV5-1
CASSLGQGGAYGYTF
TGCGCCAGCAGCTTGGGACAGGGAGGGGCATATGGCTACACCTTC
>TRBJ2-3|-|-|TRBV14
CASSQGYRPDTQYF
TGTGCCAGCAGCCAAGGATATAGACCAGATACGCAGTATTTT
>TRBJ1-1|-|once|TRBV9
CASSVGDTTEAFF
TGTGCCAGCAGCGTAGGGGACACAACTGAAGCTTTCTTT
>TRBJ1-2|-|-|TRBV20-1
CSGRRGAEGYTF
TGCAGTGGCCGGAGGGGGGCAGAGGGCTACACCTTC
>TRBJ2-5|-|-|TRBV9
CASSVGGDPETQYF
TGTGCCAGCAGCGTAGGGGGGGACCCAGAGACCCAGTACTTC
>TRBJ2-7|-|-|TRBV20-1
CSAKGTLSSYEQYF
TGCAGTGCTAAAGGGACGCTGAGCTCCTACGAGCAGTACTTC
>TRBJ2-7|-|many|TRBV11-1
CASSLTRGYEQYF
TGTGCCAGCAGCCTCACGAGGGGCTACGAGCAGTACTTC
>TRBJ1-1|-|few|TRBV5-1
CASSLGGNTEAFF
TGCGCCAGCAGCTTGGGAGGGAACACTGAAGCTTTCTTT
>TRBJ1-5|-|-|TRBV3-1
CASSPDRVRQPQHF
TGCGCCAGCAGCCCCGATAGGGTAAGGCAGCCCCAGCATTTT
>TRBJ1-6|TRBD1|few|TRBV20-1
CSANPGTGGYNSPLHF
TGCAGTGCTAATCCCGGGACAGGGGGCTATAATTCACCCCTCCACTTT
>TRBJ1-2|-|many|TRBV3-1
CASSEAGMLREGRGYTF
TGTGCCAGCAGCGAAGCGGGAATGCTACGAGAAGGTCGTGGCTACACCTTC
>TRBJ1-1|TRBD1|medium-sized|TRBV5-1
CASSLTGIPEAFF
TGCGCCAGCAGCCTGACAGGGATCCCTGAAGCTTTCTTT
>TRBJ2-3|-|-|TRBV6-4
CASSDGTSTDTQYF
TGTGCCAGCAGTGACGGGACTAGCACAGATACGCAGTATTTT
>TRBJ1-1|-|-|TRBV5-1
CASSLADSNTEAFF
TGCGCCAGCAGCTTGGCCGACAGTAACACTGAAGCTTTCTTT
>TRBJ2-1|TRBD2|-|TRBV7-3
CASSPGLAGEQFF
TGTGCCAGCAGCCCCGGACTAGCGGGCGAGCAGTTCTTC
>TRBJ2-7|-|many|TRBV7-9
CASSPGSYEQYF
TGTGCCAGCAGCCCTGGGTCCTACGAGCAGTACTTC
>TRBJ1-2|-|-|TRBV12-3/TRBV12-4
CASSSRRGVGGYTF
TGTGCCAGCAGCTCCCGAAGGGGGGTTGGTGGCTACACCTTC
>TRBJ2-5|-|-|TRBV7-9
CASSLYHEQETQYF
TGTGCCAGCAGCTTATACCACGAACAAGAGACCCAGTACTTC
>TRBJ1-2|-|few|TRBV10-2
CASIGGDNYGYTF
TGCGCCAGCATCGGGGGCGATAACTATGGCTACACCTTC
>TRBJ2-3|-|-|TRBV20-1
CSARDGSGARPDTQYF
TGCAGTGCTAGAGATGGTTCGGGAGCGCGCCCAGATACGCAGTATTTT
>TRBJ2-5|-|few|TRBV6-2/TRBV6-3
CASSTHQETQYF
TGTGCCAGCAGTACTCACCAAGAGACCCAGTACTTC
>TRBJ1-4|-|few|TRBV6-1
CASWGRGREKLFF
TGTGCCAGCTGGGGACGGGGTAGGGAAAAACTGTTTTTT
>TRBJ2-7|TRBD1|many|TRBV18
CASSPSDRGPSYEQYF
TGTGCCAGCTCACCTTCGGACAGGGGGCCCTCCTACGAGCAGTACTTC
>TRBJ1-1|-|-|TRBV7-9
CASTSLGMNTEAFF
TGTGCCAGCACAAGTCTGGGTATGAACACTGAAGCTTTCTTT
>TRBJ1-2|-|few|TRBV2
CASSSPGVYTF
TGTGCCAGCAGTTCCCCAGGGGTCTACACCTTC
>TRBJ2-1|-|-|TRBV6-1
CASSERRFF
TGTGCCAGCAGTGAACGGAGGTTCTTC
>TRBJ1-1|-|few|TRBV12-3/TRBV12-4
CASSFAGSGAFF
TGTGCCAGCAGTTTCGCAGGGTCTGGGGCTTTCTTT
>TRBJ2-2|-|many|TRBV12-3/TRBV12-4
CASRVGSSYPGELFF
TGTGCCAGCAGGGTAGGGTCTAGCTACCCCGGGGAGCTGTTTTTT
>TRBJ2-3|-|-|TRBV20-1
CSAQEPGVLTDTQYF
TGCAGTGCACAAGAACCAGGGGTCCTCACAGATACGCAGTATTTT
>TRBJ1-5|-|-|TRBV28
CASSLGSPGMGGYRMPQHF
TGTGCCAGCAGTTTAGGGAGCCCCGGAATGGGGGGCTACCGTATGCCCCAGCATTTT
>TRBJ2-2|-|-|TRBV6-1
CASSAARGGVSGELFF
TGTGCCAGCAGTGCTGCCAGGGGTGGTGTCTCCGGGGAGCTGTTTTTT
>TRBJ2-1|-|few|TRBV12-3/TRBV12-4
CASSSYGGRGNEQFF
TGTGCCAGCAGTTCCTACGGAGGGAGGGGGAATGAGCAGTTCTTC
>TRBJ2-7|-|-|TRBV29-1
CSVGGGAGAEQYF
TGCAGCGTTGGAGGGGGAGCAGGGGCCGAGCAGTACTTC
>TRBJ1-2|-|medium-sized|TRBV6-1
CASTSGVGARGYTF
TGTGCCAGCACCTCCGGGGTGGGGGCGCGCGGCTACACCTTC
>TRBJ1-6|-|-|TRBV7-9
CASSLGGRIDSPLHF
TGTGCCAGCAGCTTAGGGGGCAGAATTGATTCACCCCTCCACTTT
>TRBJ2-6|-|few|TRBV27
CASSSPRTSGANVLTF
TGTGCCAGCAGTTCGCCCCGTACCTCTGGGGCCAACGTCCTGACTTTC
>TRBJ1-5|-|-|TRBV6-1
CASSEYGYSNQPQHF
TGTGCCAGCAGTGAATACGGATATAGCAATCAGCCCCAGCATTTT
>TRBJ2-5|TRBD2|many|TRBV11-3
CASSFTSEAQETQYF
TGTGCCAGCAGCTTCACTAGCGAAGCCCAAGAGACCCAGTACTTC
>TRBJ2-1|TRBD1|-|TRBV6-1
CASSVVAGGDEQFF
TGTGCCAGCAGTGTGGTGGCAGGGGGCGACGAGCAGTTCTTC
>TRBJ1-2|-|-|TRBV3-1
CASSQFYGYTF
TGTGCCAGCAGCCAATTCTATGGCTACACCTTC
>TRBJ2-2|TRBD2|-|TRBV4-2
CASSHVTSGGNTGELFF
TGTGCCAGCAGCCATGTCACTAGCGGGGGGAACACCGGGGAGCTGTTTTTT